Here is one T cell receptor beta chain with its context. What it recognizes is unknown. Germline CDR1 reads PRHDT; CDR2 reads FYEKMQ (reference sequence). V was shortened by 8 bases and J by 6 bases, with 20 bases between the two germline ends. This CDR3 spans 14 amino acids. Use of 60 Vbeta and 13 Jbeta primers characterized the PCR. As handled by the study authors: An analysis performed later counted about 80 million unique TCR beta chains (around 11 million of them shared). Repertoires were generated with immunoSEQ multiplex PCR, while TCRdb's copy carries only in-frame clones and drops some. V and J calls and clone size are as listed in that table; D and trimming were resolved from the DNA. The table records 150,000 to 200,000 clones, approximately 85% of them present only once. The sample is drawn from a study of cytomegalovirus exposure and HLA in healthy donors. Study results and caveats: The study dropped some indistinguishable V segments, TRBV6-2 and TRBV6-3 among them.

There were likely unrecorded immune exposures, though donors were nominally healthy when sampled. The clonotype comes from a man aged 18 to 29 in good health and CMV-seronegative. The sequenced sample was PBMCs. This rearrangement joins TRBV13 to TRBJ2-7; tentatively, D is TRBD2 (6 bases). CDR3 in amino acids: CASSTGVALVEQYF. In nucleotides, the CDR3 is TGTGCCAGCTCGACGGGAGTCGCTCTCGTCGAGCAGTACTTC.